This T cell receptor (beta chain) came from a study of T cell repertoires in cytomegalovirus infection. Findings and limits, study-wide: Dominating the ex vivo response were TCR beta clonotypes that were CMV-specific and HLA-C-restricted.

TCRdb processed the reads anew with MiXCR; each CDR3 protein has one entry. Counted here are a few hundred thousand distinct CDR3 sequences, approximately 32% occurring once; the ten biggest clones make up approximately 20%. V dropped 3 bases and J dropped 2 bases, with 9 bases sitting between them. Germline CDR1 KGHSH, CDR2 LQKENI. The CDR3 runs to 14 residues. This clonotype was found once. As yet, its antigen is unknown. This receptor was identified in a human donor in good health (CMV status not recorded). Some clones in this sample may be carry-over from other donors' samples. The sequencing used cultured PBMCs, collected from culture after CMV antigen stimulation. This sequence joins TRBV18 and TRBJ2-3; no clear D. CDR3 in amino acids: CASSPYSYTDTQYF. In nucleotides, the CDR3 is TGTGCCAGCTCACCGTACAGTTACACAGATACGCAGTATTTT.